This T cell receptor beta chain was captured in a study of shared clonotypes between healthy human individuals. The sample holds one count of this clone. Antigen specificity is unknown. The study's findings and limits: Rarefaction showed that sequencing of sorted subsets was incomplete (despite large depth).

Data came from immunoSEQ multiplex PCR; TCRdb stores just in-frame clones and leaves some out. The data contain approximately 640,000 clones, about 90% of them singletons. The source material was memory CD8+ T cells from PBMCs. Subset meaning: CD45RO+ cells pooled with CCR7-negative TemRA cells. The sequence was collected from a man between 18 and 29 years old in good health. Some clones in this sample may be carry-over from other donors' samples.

CDR3 loop: CASSGEDGFRYEQYF. The DNA of the CDR3 is TGCGCCAGCAGCGGAGAGGACGGTTTTCGCTACGAGCAGTACTTC. This chain uses TRBV5-1 with TRBJ2-7; D unclear. The germline V and J ends were trimmed by 4 bases and 3 bases, with 17 bases remaining between them. This CDR3 has 15 amino acids. The germline CDR1 and CDR2 sequences are SGHRS and YFSETQ.